This TCR beta chain was captured in a study of identical twins. Points from the study as a whole: These conclusions were based on statistical analysis (cross-sectional, not following the same donors). Models, which agreed with sharing between unrelated individuals, nonetheless underestimated the out-of-frame TCR alpha sharing seen in monozygotic twins.

This clonotype was counted only a few times. Its antigen remains unknown. TCRdb re-analysed the 5' RACE reads in MiXCR, keeping a single row per CDR3 protein. Among some 1,700,000 distinct CDR3 sequences listed, less than 40% were seen once. No donor was unhealthy or non-Caucasian. The sequenced sample consisted of cord blood. The TCR sequence derives from a newborn girl in good health.

CDR3 sequence reads: CSGDRDRYSPLHF. CDR3 bases: TGCAGTGGAGACCGGGACAGGTATTCACCCCTCCACTTT. This rearrangement joins TRBV20-1 to TRBJ1-6; 8 bases match TRBD1. J was trimmed by 8 bases and V by 7 bases; bases with no gene match: 7. Germline lookup yields CDR1 DFQATT and CDR2 SNEGSKA (reference sequence). This CDR3 has 13 residues.